Described below is a single T cell receptor beta chain sequence and its context. Germline CDR1 and CDR2: SNHLY and FYNNEI. The CDR3 is 14 amino acids. Trimming shortened V by 10 bases and J by 5 bases, and 17 bases separated the two germline ends. This record belongs to a study of memory CD4+ T cells and cytomegalovirus serostatus. The sort gate was single viable CD3+CD4+CD8-CD45RO+ cells for memory CD4+ T cells. The repertoire was sequenced with immunoSEQ multiplex PCR; TCRdb's copy has only in-frame clones and lacks some. This table has 50,000 to 60,000 clones, around 83% appearing once. The sample comprised memory CD4+ T cells from blood. The source is an adult in good health and CMV-seropositive. This chain links TRBV2 with TRBJ1-4; TRBD1 might be the D (5 bases). In nucleotides, the CDR3 is TGTGCCAACAAACCCGGGACCGGGAATGAAAAACTGTTTTTT. Amino acid sequence: CANKPGTGNEKLFF.